The text below deals with one T cell receptor (beta chain). Which antigen it targets is not known. No base qualities exist here, and no much larger clone lies one base off it. For this chain, trimming is 4 bases at the V end and 3 bases at the J end, and the number of junction bases without a gene match is 6. The CDR3, from cysteine to phenylalanine, totals 17 residues. Of all the DNA, just the CDR3 is kept, 51 bases in frame from base 1. As encoded in the germline V gene (reference sequence), CDR1 is SGHNT while CDR2 is YYREEE. TCRbeta CDR3 regions were amplified from genomic DNA by means of the immunoSEQ Assay, a bias-controlled multiplex PCR. Processing in the source paper ran as follows. The number of nucleated cells in each sample was estimated from the amplification of reference gene primers within the assay. Sequence reads were collapsed and filtered to measure the absolute abundance of every unique TCRbeta CDR3 rearrangement. For each sample, productive Simpson clonality was calculated as the square root of Simpson's diversity index over productive rearrangements. TCRdb obtained this table from immuneACCESS and retained in-frame rearrangements with V and J assigned. These tables miss some clones; where compared with another copy, unresolved V genes account for less than half of the shortfall, and the remainder is unexplained. Clonal size and the V and J genes are those of that table, whereas D and trimming came from the DNA. The sample profile shows some 80,000 clones; 88% of them were found once. Roughly a fifth of the sample belongs to the ten largest clones.

The data were obtained in a study of blood T cell repertoires in COVID-19 (dated by TCRdb to between 2020 and 2021). At the level of the whole study: Samples covering the acute and convalescent phases of COVID-19 were provided by collaborators in the United States, Italy and Spain. The prospective study material was composed of cDNA or gDNA derived from T cells, B-cell-depleted T cells, or PBMCs. Deeply sampled blood TCRbeta repertoires from subjects exposed to, actively infected with, or recovered from COVID-19 were included in the dataset. The repertoires were made available in a free public database intended to serve as a resource for research on the immune response to SARS-CoV-2. Samples came from the ongoing ImmuneRACE study (first 160 participants) plus 1,254 subjects from 6 global collaborators. A de-identified subject ID, COVID-19 status, age in years and sex were almost always included in the sample metadata. Where available, HLA class I and class II types were taken from metadata supplied by the sample provider and were not determined by assay-based typing. What the authors observed across the whole study: How much clinical and demographic metadata was included differed by source and by participant, and the metadata was provided uncurated.

Whole blood was collected in K2EDTA tubes by collaborating institutions according to the institutions' own protocols. For TCRbeta analysis, collaborators shipped samples in one of three forms: frozen whole blood, isolated PBMCs, or DNA extracted from either of those sample types. The V gene is TRBV5-4 and the J gene is TRBJ2-5; 16 middle bases align to TRBD2. The receptor comes from a human donor in a cohort sampled during active COVID-19. Sequencing was carried out using peripheral blood. The bases read TGTGCCAGCAGCCCGGGACTAGCGGGGGGGCCAGAAGAGACCCAGTACTTC. This is translated as CASSPGLAGGPEETQYF.